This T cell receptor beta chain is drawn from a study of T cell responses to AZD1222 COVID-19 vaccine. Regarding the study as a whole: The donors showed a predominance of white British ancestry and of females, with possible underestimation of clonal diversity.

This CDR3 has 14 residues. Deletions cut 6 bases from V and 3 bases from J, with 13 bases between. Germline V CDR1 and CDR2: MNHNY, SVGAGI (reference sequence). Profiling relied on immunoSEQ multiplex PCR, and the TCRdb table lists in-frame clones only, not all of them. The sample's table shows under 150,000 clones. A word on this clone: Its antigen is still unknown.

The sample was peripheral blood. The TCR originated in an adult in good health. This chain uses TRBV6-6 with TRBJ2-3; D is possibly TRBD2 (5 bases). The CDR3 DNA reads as TGTGCCAGCAGACCCCCCGGGGATACAGATACGCAGTATTTT. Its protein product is CASRPPGDTDTQYF.